This T cell receptor (beta chain) was identified in a study of blood T cell repertoires in COVID-19. As originally analysed: Amplification of reference gene primers was used by the study to estimate nucleated cell counts. Sequencing was performed with immunoSEQ multiplex PCR; in TCRdb, only in-frame clones are kept and a portion is missing. From that table come the V and J calls and clone size; the DNA was used to work out D and trimming. The table lists hundreds of thousands of clones, about nine tenths of them singletons. V was shortened by 6 bases and J by 10 bases, with 19 bases between the two germline ends. The germline CDR1 and CDR2 sequences are MNHEY and SVGAGI. There are 15 residues in the CDR3.

This sequence joins TRBV6-5 and TRBJ1-6; D uncertain. The source material was peripheral blood. The TCR was taken from a man aged 55-75 years who had recovered from COVID-19. The CDR3 DNA sequence: TGTGCCAGCAGGCTCCGGGGAAGACCCTACTCACCCCTCCACTTT. Its protein is CASRLRGRPYSPLHF.